Following are 2 T cell receptor beta chains from one sample sequenced in a study of blood T cell repertoires in COVID-19. Assay: immunoSEQ multiplex PCR; the TCRdb copy retains only in-frame clones and omits some. The top ten clones hold 4.5% to 5% of a sample with about 210,000 clones, 70% to 90% of them seen once. Sequencing input: peripheral blood. The receptors originated from an elderly woman with acute or convalescent COVID-19.

The rearrangement links TRBV19 to TRBJ1-5; D not resolved. V was shortened by 3 bases and J by 5 bases, with 11 bases between the two germline ends. CDR1 and CDR2 (germline): LNHDA, SQIVND (reference sequence). CDR3 length: 14 amino acids. The CDR3 region has the DNA TGTGCCAGTAGTATCGTTCGCGTTTATCAGCCCCAGCATTTT. It translates to CASSIVRVYQPQHF. Full variable domain (missing parts from reference TRBV19 and TRBJ1-5): DGGITQSPKYLFRKEGQNVTLSCEQNLNHDAMYWYRQDPGQGLRLIYYSQIVNDFQKGDIAEGYSVSREKKESFPLTVTSAQKNPTAFYLCASSIVRVYQPQHFGDGTRLSIL.

This clone appeared a single time. The J gene is TRBJ2-2, the V gene TRBV24-1; a weak D match, TRBD1 (6 bases). Germline lookup yields CDR1 KGHDR and CDR2 SFDVKD. V gave up 12 bases and J gave up 2 bases, with 18 bases separating them. CDR3 size: 15 residues. CDR3 region: CASPREQGNTGELFF. CDR3 sequence (DNA): TGTGCCTCTCCTCGAGAACAGGGAAACACCGGGGAGCTGTTTTTT.